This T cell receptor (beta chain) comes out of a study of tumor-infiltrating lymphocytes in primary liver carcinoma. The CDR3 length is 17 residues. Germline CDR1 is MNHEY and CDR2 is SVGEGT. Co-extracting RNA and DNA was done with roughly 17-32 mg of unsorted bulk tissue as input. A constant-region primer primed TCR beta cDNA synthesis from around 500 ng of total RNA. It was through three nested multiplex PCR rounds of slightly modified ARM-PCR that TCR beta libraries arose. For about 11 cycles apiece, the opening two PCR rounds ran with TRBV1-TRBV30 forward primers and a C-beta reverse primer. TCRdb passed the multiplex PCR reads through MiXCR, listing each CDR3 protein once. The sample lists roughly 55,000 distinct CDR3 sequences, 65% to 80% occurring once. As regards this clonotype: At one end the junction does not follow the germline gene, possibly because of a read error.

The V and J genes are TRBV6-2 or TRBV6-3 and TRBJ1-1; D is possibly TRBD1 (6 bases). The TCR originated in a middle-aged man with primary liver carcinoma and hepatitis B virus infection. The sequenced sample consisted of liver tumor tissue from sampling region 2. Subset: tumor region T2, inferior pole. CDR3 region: CASSYVRGGPMNTKAFF. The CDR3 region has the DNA TGTGCCAGCAGTTACGTCAGAGGGGGGCCCATGAACACTAAAGCTTTCTTT.